The rows below give T cell receptor beta chains drawn from one sample of a study of cytomegalovirus exposure and HLA in healthy donors. Method: immunoSEQ multiplex PCR; TCRdb's copy keeps in-frame clones and lacks some. The repertoire holds some 160,000 clones, about 82% seen once, with 3% to 4% in the top ten. The specimen was PBMCs. The receptors here all came from a male donor in good health and CMV-seronegative. CDR3s include the opening cysteine and the closing phenylalanine or tryptophan. A D gene is named only where the DNA matches it firmly. Not all rows give a size; the values are once, few, many and, for expanded clones, a class.

J gene | clone size | V gene | D gene | CDR3 DNA | CDR3 protein
TRBJ2-7 | NA | TRBV5-1 | NA | TGCGCCAGCAGCTTCGGGACATCCGAGCAGTACTTC | CASSFGTSEQYF
TRBJ1-2 | NA | TRBV10-3 | NA | TGTGCCATCTATGACAGAGAAGCTAACTATGGCTACACCTTC | CAIYDREANYGYTF
TRBJ2-3 | NA | TRBV7-9 | NA | TGTGCCAGCAGCCCCGACTTTAGAGTTACGCAGTATTTT | CASSPDFRVTQYF
TRBJ1-1 | NA | TRBV4-1 | NA | TGCGCCAGTACATCCGGGTCAAGAACTGAAGCTTTCTTT | CASTSGSRTEAFF
TRBJ2-1 | NA | TRBV12-5 | NA | TGTGCTAGTGGTTCCGCGGACTACACCCATGAGCAGTTCTTC | CASGSADYTHEQFF
TRBJ2-7 | NA | TRBV30 | TRBD2 | TGTGCCTGGAGTGTTGGTAGCGGGAGCTACGAGCAGTACTTC | CAWSVGSGSYEQYF
TRBJ2-7 | once | TRBV5-4 | NA | TGTGCCAGCAGTCTGGGGGGATTGAGCTACGAGCAGTACTTC | CASSLGGLSYEQYF
TRBJ1-1 | NA | TRBV7-6 | NA | TGTGCCAGCAGCTTAGAGGGAGGGGGGCCTGAAGCTTTCTTT | CASSLEGGGPEAFF
TRBJ2-7 | NA | TRBV7-6 | NA | TGTGCCAGCAGCTTAGGGGGCGGCAAAACCTACGAGCAGTACTTC | CASSLGGGKTYEQYF
TRBJ2-2 | NA | TRBV7-3 | NA | TGTGCCAGCAGCTTACGCCAGGGGGGCACCGGGGAGCTGTTTTTT | CASSLRQGGTGELFF
TRBJ2-5 | NA | TRBV2 | NA | TGTGCCAGCAGTGAAGTGGGGCCGAGAGAGACCCAGTACTTC | CASSEVGPRETQYF
TRBJ2-3 | NA | TRBV19 | TRBD2 | TGTGCCAGTAGTCTGGCTAAACTAGCGGGCGGCCCAGATACGCAGTATTTT | CASSLAKLAGGPDTQYF
TRBJ1-5 | few | TRBV10-3 | NA | TGTGCCATCAGTGAGTCGTTAGGGACATCCTATTCCCAGCATTTT | CAISESLGTSYSQHF
TRBJ2-1 | NA | TRBV6-1 | NA | TGTGCCAGCAGTCTCTGGGACACCTACAATGAGCAGTTCTTC | CASSLWDTYNEQFF
TRBJ1-1 | NA | TRBV11-2 | NA | TGTGCCAGCAGCTTACAGGGCCCTGGCACTGAAGCTTTCTTT | CASSLQGPGTEAFF
TRBJ2-7 | once | TRBV19 | TRBD1 | TGTGCCAGTAGCCCGACAGGGGTCTCTTTATTGATCGAGCAGTACTTC | CASSPTGVSLLIEQYF
TRBJ2-3 | NA | TRBV11-3 | NA | TGTGCCAGCAGCTTAGCCAGCGCAGATACGCAGTATTTT | CASSLASADTQYF
TRBJ2-1 | few | TRBV28 | NA | TGTGCCAGCAGTGGGGGGTTCACCTACAATGAGCAGTTCTTC | CASSGGFTYNEQFF
TRBJ2-1 | NA | TRBV6-1 | TRBD2 | TGTGCCAGCAGTGTTAGCGGGAGGAGTACCCATGAGCAGTTCTTC | CASSVSGRSTHEQFF
TRBJ2-1 | NA | TRBV25-1 | TRBD2 | TGTGCCAGCAGTGAATTGGGGGCTAGCGGGAGGGTTGAGCAGTTCTTC | CASSELGASGRVEQFF
TRBJ2-7 | few | TRBV27 | TRBD1 | TGTGCCAGCAGTTTGGGACAGGGAACCTACGAGCAGTACTTC | CASSLGQGTYEQYF
TRBJ1-2 | NA | TRBV9 | NA | TGTGCCAGCAGCGCCTCAGCACAGGGAGTCGAGGGCTACACCTTC | CASSASAQGVEGYTF
TRBJ2-7 | NA | TRBV14 | NA | TGTGCCAGCAGCCAAGAACAGGCTCTCTCCTACGAGCAGTACTTC | CASSQEQALSYEQYF
TRBJ2-7 | few | TRBV30 | NA | TGTGCCTGGAGTTCAGGGTGGGAGCAGTACTTC | CAWSSGWEQYF
TRBJ2-7 | NA | TRBV13 | TRBD2 | TGTGCCAGCAGCTTAGGTCGCCGGGGAGGGTCCTACGAGCAGTACTTC | CASSLGRRGGSYEQYF
TRBJ2-1 | NA | TRBV4-3 | TRBD2 | TGCGCCAGCAGCCAAGAAGGTACTAGCGGGGCCTACAATGAGCAGTTCTTC | CASSQEGTSGAYNEQFF
TRBJ1-1 | NA | TRBV5-6 | TRBD1 | TGTGCCAGCAGCTTGGCAGGGGACAGGGACACTGAAGCTTTCTTT | CASSLAGDRDTEAFF
TRBJ1-4 | NA | TRBV13 | NA | TGTGCCAGCAGCTTAGGCCTGGCACCACCAGGCGAAAAACTGTTTTTT | CASSLGLAPPGEKLFF
TRBJ2-5 | NA | TRBV7-8 | TRBD1 | TGTGCCAGCACCACGGGACAGGGCCGAGAGACCCAGTACTTC | CASTTGQGRETQYF
TRBJ1-3 | NA | TRBV28 | TRBD1 | TGTGCCAGCAGTTTACAGGGGGCTGGAAACACCATATATTTT | CASSLQGAGNTIYF
TRBJ1-2 | NA | TRBV18 | TRBD1 | TGTGCCAGCTCACGGGGGGCGACAGGGGCCCCCTATGGCTACACCTTC | CASSRGATGAPYGYTF
TRBJ1-2 | NA | TRBV4-3 | TRBD1 | TGCGCCAGCAGCCAAGATGGAGACGCGACAGGGATCTATGGCTACACCTTC | CASSQDGDATGIYGYTF
TRBJ2-7 | NA | TRBV7-2 | NA | TGTGCCAGCAGCTTAGCGCGGGACTACGAGCAGTACTTC | CASSLARDYEQYF
TRBJ2-5 | NA | TRBV18 | TRBD1 | TGTGCCAGCTCACTTATGACAGGGGGCCAAGAGACCCAGTACTTC | CASSLMTGGQETQYF
TRBJ2-7 | NA | TRBV9 | TRBD1 | TGTGCCAGCAGCGTAGCCGGACAGGGGGTTGGCTACGAGCAGTACTTC | CASSVAGQGVGYEQYF
TRBJ1-2 | NA | TRBV28 | NA | TGTGCCAGCAGTACTAACCGCCGACGGGTGGGCTACACCTTC | CASSTNRRRVGYTF